This T cell receptor (beta chain) appears in the sequencing data of a study of regulatory T cells in long-lasting Graves disease. Construction of the TCR beta libraries employed iRepertoire HTBI primers in conjunction with Arm-PCR of CDR3 regions. TCRdb re-analysed the multiplex PCR reads in MiXCR, keeping a single row per CDR3 protein. The sample holds some 370,000 distinct CDR3 sequences, around 11% seen once. Documented time point: newly diagnosed GD, antithyroid drugs for less than 3 months. After RNA was extracted from PBMCs, the TCR library was made from it. Germline values: CDR1 KGHSH, CDR2 LQKENI. Trimming removed 3 bases at V and 5 bases at J, with 14 bases between. This CDR3 is 15 amino acids long. This clonotype was seen repeatedly, ten times or more. The sample was also linked to a second study, of T cells in Graves' hyperthyroidism and ophthalmopathy. In that study: Blood held most thyroid clonotypes expanded above 0.001 frequency.

Sequencing used peripheral blood mononuclear cells (PBMCs), obtained at new diagnosis, from a patient treated with antithyroid drugs. The source is a young woman with Graves disease. The rearrangement joins TRBV18 to TRBJ2-1; D remains ambiguous. The CDR3 DNA follows: TGTGCCAGCTCACCGCCCGACGGGTTAAACAATGAGCAGTTCTTC. It specifies CASSPPDGLNNEQFF. The full variable domain, its missing parts supplied by reference TRBV18 and TRBJ2-1, is NAGVMQNPRHLVRRRGQEARLRCSPMKGHSHVYWYRQLPEEGLKFMVYLQKENIIDESGMPKERFSAEFPKEGPSILRIQQVVRGDSAAYFCASSPPDGLNNEQFFGPGTRLTVL.